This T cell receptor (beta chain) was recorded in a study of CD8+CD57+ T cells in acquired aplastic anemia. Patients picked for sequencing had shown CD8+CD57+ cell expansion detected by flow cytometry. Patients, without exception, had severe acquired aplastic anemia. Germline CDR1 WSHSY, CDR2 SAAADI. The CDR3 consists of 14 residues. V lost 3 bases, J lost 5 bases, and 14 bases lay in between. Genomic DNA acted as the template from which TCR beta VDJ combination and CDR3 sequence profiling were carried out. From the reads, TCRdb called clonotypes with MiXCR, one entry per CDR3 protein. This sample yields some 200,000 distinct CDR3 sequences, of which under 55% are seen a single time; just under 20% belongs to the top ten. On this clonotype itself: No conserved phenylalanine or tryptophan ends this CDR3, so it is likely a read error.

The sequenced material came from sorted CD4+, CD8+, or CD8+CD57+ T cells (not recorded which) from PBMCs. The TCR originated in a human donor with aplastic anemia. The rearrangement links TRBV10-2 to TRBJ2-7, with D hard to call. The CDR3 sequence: CASSETTFRHEQYL. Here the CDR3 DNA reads TGCGCCAGCAGTGAAACCACTTTTCGGCACGAGCAGTACCTC.